At least ten counts were recorded for the clone carrying this T cell receptor (beta chain). The antigen is undetermined. With 5 bases removed from V and 5 bases from J, the gap between germline ends came to 15 bases. The CDR3 totals 14 residues. Germline V CDR1 and CDR2: SEHNR, FQNEAQ (reference sequence). From the 5' RACE reads, TCRdb called clonotypes with MiXCR, one entry per CDR3 protein. The repertoire includes 250,000 to 350,000 distinct CDR3 sequences, roughly 17% of them detected once, and roughly 25% sits in the top ten. The record originates from a study of T-cell memory formation after mild COVID-19. Overall study context: Clusters were largely donor specific. Study-wide findings and caveats: CD4+ contracting clones were mainly CM and EM; CD8+ ones, EMRA. Later expanders leaned CD4+, whereas day 15 to 85 contracting clones were balanced CD4/CD8.

The material sequenced was PBMCs or a T cell subset sorted from them (not recorded which). This chain connects TRBV7-9 to TRBJ2-5; D remains ambiguous. The clonotype was recovered from a man aged 18-30 years who had mild COVID-19 (a few samples of this study predate the infection). Cell type and time point are not known. The CDR3 nucleotides read TGTGCCAGCAGCAAAACGGGTGTTTGGGAGACCCAGTACTTC. Amino acid sequence: CASSKTGVWETQYF.